The clone carrying this T cell receptor beta chain occurred many times. The antigen is unknown. As for time point: sample taken at primary tumor resection. Per germline, CDR1 SGHAT and CDR2 FQNNGV. The CDR3 is 14 residues long. V shed 5 bases and J 3 bases; nucleotides not matched to a gene: 2. TCR cDNA molecules each carried a unique molecular identifier. TCRdb reprocessed the 5' RACE reads via MiXCR and lists one record per CDR3 protein. The sample holds some 8,300 distinct CDR3 sequences; 4.5% to 6% are singletons and the top ten take 14%. The sample comes from a study of spatial heterogeneity in lung cancer. For the study at large: Detected sequences consistently included more beta-chain ones than alpha-chain ones.

Whole-study results and caveats: Mutation tallies in tumors tracked expanded intratumoral alpha and beta TCR counts.

This chain connects TRBV11-2 to TRBJ1-1; 11 nucleotides align to TRBD1. This clonotype was sampled from a female donor with early-stage non-small cell lung cancer. Sequences were derived from lung tumor tissue, sampled at surgery. CDR3: CASSPDRGHTEAFF. The DNA of the CDR3 is TGTGCCAGCAGCCCGGACAGGGGGCACACTGAAGCTTTCTTT.